This T cell receptor beta chain derives from a study of T cells in Graves' hyperthyroidism and ophthalmopathy. Overall study: Before treatment of any kind, peripheral blood was taken at initial diagnosis. The study, taken as a whole, reports: Appearing also in blood were most of the thyroid clonotypes expanded above 0.001.

Using around 10 ml of fresh peripheral blood, PBMCs were prepared. From RNA transcripts, TCR beta CDR3 regions were amplified. First-round RT-PCR of the TCR CDR3 relied on the HTBI primer set. From the multiplex PCR reads, TCRdb called clonotypes with MiXCR, one entry per CDR3 protein. Among 410,000 or so distinct CDR3 sequences listed, roughly 15% were seen once. V shed 3 bases and J 4 bases; nucleotides not matched to a gene: 11. Germline V gene data show CDR1 as LGHDT and CDR2 as YNNKEL (reference sequence). The CDR3 has 17 amino acids. This clonotype was seen ten or more times. Antigen specificity is unknown.

Input material: blood. This chain connects TRBV3-1 to TRBJ2-2; 7 bases map to TRBD2. The receptor comes from a young man with Graves' ophthalmopathy. CDR3 loop: CASSHLSGGSVTGELFF. As DNA, the CDR3 is TGTGCCAGCAGCCACTTATCTGGCGGGAGCGTCACCGGGGAGCTGTTTTTT.